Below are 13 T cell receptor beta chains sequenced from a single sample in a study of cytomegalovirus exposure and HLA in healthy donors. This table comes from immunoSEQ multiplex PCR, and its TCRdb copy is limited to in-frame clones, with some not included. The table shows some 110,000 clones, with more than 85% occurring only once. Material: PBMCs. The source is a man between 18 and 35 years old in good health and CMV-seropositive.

CDR3 amino acids: CASSDWGREQYF. The CDR3 nucleotides read TGTGCCAGCTCGGACTGGGGGAGGGAGCAGTACTTC. This sequence joins TRBV7-9 and TRBJ2-7; a possible D gene is TRBD2 (6 bases). Germline assignment: CDR1 SEHNR and CDR2 FQNEAQ (reference sequence). This CDR3 comprises 12 residues. V lost 8 bases and J 7 bases, leaving 15 bases between the germline ends.

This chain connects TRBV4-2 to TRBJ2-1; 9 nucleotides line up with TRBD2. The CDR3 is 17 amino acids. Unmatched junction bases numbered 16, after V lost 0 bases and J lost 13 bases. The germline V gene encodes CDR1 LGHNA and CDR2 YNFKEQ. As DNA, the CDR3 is TGTGCCAGCAGCCAAGATAGGGCTAGCGGGGAGACCTACCAACAGTTCTTC. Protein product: CASSQDRASGETYQQFF.

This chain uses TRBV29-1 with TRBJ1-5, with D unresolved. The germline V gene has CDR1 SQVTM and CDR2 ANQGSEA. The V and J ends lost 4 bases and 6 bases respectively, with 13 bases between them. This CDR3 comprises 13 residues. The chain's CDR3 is CSVGGVTGQPQHF. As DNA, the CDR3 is TGCAGCGTTGGTGGAGTAACGGGTCAGCCCCAGCATTTT.

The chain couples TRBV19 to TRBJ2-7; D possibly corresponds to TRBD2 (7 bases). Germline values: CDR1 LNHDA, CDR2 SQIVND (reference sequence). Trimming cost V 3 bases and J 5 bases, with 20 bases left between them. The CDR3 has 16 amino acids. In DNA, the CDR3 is TGTGCCAGTAGTATGGTGGGATCGGGGGGCCGGGACGAGCAGTACTTC. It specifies CASSMVGSGGRDEQYF.

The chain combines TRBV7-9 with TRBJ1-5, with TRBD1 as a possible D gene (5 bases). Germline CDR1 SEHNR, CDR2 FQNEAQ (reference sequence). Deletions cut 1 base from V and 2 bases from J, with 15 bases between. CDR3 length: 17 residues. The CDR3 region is CASSLEAGLAGNQPQHF. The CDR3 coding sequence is TGTGCCAGCAGCTTAGAGGCGGGACTGGCTGGCAATCAGCCCCAGCATTTT.

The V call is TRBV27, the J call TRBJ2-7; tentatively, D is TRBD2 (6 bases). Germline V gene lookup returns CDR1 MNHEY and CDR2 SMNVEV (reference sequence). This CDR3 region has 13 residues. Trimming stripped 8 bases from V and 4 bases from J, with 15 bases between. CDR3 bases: TGTGCCAGCGGCTGGGGGGAGGAATACGAGCAGTACTTC. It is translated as CASGWGEEYEQYF.

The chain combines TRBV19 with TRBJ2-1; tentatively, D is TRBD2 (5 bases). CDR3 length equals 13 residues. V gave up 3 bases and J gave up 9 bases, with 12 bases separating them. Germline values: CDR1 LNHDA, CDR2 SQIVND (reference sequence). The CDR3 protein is CASSISAGGEQFF. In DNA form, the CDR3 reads TGTGCCAGTAGTATTTCGGCCGGAGGTGAGCAGTTCTTC.

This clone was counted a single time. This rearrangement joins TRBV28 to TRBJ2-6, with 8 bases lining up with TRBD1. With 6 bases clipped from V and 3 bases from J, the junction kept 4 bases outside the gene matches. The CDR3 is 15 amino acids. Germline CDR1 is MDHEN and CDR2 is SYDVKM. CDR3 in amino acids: CASSPTGDGANVLTF. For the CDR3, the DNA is TGTGCCAGCAGCCCGACAGGGGATGGGGCCAACGTCCTGACTTTC.

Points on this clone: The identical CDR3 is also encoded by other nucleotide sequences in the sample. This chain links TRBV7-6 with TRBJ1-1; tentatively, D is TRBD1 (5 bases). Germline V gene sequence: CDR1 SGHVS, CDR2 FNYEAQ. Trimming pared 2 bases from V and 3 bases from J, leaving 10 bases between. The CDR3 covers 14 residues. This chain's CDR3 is CASSLTGGDTEAFF. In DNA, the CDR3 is TGTGCCAGCAGCTTAACCGGGGGGGACACTGAAGCTTTCTTT.

Written as DNA, the CDR3 is TGTGCCAGCAGTTTTGGACTGTCCTATGGCTACACCTTC. Translated: CASSFGLSYGYTF. The chain carries TRBV28 and TRBJ1-2; D gene ambiguous. Germline V gives CDR1 MDHEN, CDR2 SYDVKM. V lost 3 bases, J lost 4 bases, and 9 bases lay in between. The CDR3 is made up of 13 amino acids.

The CDR3 nucleotides read TGTGCCAGCAGCCCCCTGGGGGGGGCAAATATCGGCAATGAGCAGTTCTTC. This translates into CASSPLGGANIGNEQFF. V and J are TRBV7-8 and TRBJ2-1, with TRBD2 as a possible D gene (7 bases). This CDR3 has 17 amino acids. Germline V gene sequence: CDR1 SGHVS, CDR2 FQNEAQ. With 5 bases removed from V and 6 bases from J, the gap between germline ends came to 23 bases.

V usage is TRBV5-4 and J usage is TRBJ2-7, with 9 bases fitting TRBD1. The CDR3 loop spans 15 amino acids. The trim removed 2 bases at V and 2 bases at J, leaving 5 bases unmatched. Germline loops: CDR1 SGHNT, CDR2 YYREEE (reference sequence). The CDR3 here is CASSFGTGSAYEQYF. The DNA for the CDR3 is TGTGCCAGCAGCTTTGGGACAGGGAGTGCCTACGAGCAGTACTTC.

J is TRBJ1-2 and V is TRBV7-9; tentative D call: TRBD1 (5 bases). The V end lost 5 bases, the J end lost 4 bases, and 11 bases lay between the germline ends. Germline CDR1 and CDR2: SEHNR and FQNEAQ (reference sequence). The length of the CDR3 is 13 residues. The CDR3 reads CASSTDSPYGYTF. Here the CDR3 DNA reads TGTGCCAGCAGCACTGACAGTCCCTATGGCTACACCTTC.